The entry below gives a single T cell receptor beta chain sequence along with its context. J lost 4 bases, V lost 7 bases, and 9 bases had no gene match. Germline CDR1 is LNHDA and CDR2 is SQIVND (reference sequence). The CDR3 contains 16 residues. The sample belongs to a study of blood T cell repertoires in COVID-19. Study details: Acute-phase and convalescent COVID-19 samples originated in the United States, Italy and Spain.

Here immunoSEQ multiplex PCR was the method, and the copy in TCRdb shows in-frame clones only, minus some. The repertoire has 300,000 to 400,000 clones, 87% of them found once; the top ten carry approximately 1%. The gene calls are TRBV19 and TRBJ1-5, with 11 bases aligning to TRBD1. This TCR came from a woman aged 25 to 45 who had recovered from COVID-19. The sample taken for sequencing was PBMCs or T cells enriched from blood (not recorded which). The CDR3 nucleotides read TGTGCCAGTATCCCGGACAGGGGGCGTCCTAATCAGCCCCAGCATTTT. Protein product: CASIPDRGRPNQPQHF.